Shown below are 13 T cell receptor beta chains from a single sample sequenced in a study of blood T cell repertoires in COVID-19. Sequenced by immunoSEQ multiplex PCR; TCRdb stores in-frame clones only, minus some. The top ten hold 8% to 10% of the sample, which has about 280,000 clones, 83% seen once. The specimen sequenced was peripheral blood. All receptors derive from a woman aged 45 to 65 who had recovered from COVID-19.

CDR3 bases: TGTGCCAGCAGCTTACTCCATTCCGGGACAGGGTTTATGTACACTGAAGCTTTCTTT. Amino acids: CASSLLHSGTGFMYTEAFF. This sequence joins TRBV5-6 and TRBJ1-1; 9 nucleotides align to TRBD1. CDR1 is SGHDT, CDR2 YYEEEE, per germline. The CDR3 has 19 amino acids. J gave up 3 bases and V 2 bases, and 17 bases lay outside the gene matches.

The chain is built from TRBV4-3 and TRBJ2-2; TRBD1 might be the D (6 bases). Trimming shortened V by 0 bases and J by 9 bases, and 14 bases separated the two germline ends. The CDR3 has 15 amino acids. The germline gives CDR1 LGHNA, CDR2 YSLEER. CDR3 DNA: TGCGCCAGCAGCCAAGAATGGTCAGGGGACAGGGAGCTGTTTTTT. Translated, it gives CASSQEWSGDRELFF.

The gene calls are TRBV2 and TRBJ2-1; unclear D gene. The CDR3 covers 15 residues. Germline V lookup: CDR1 SNHLY, CDR2 FYNNEI. Trimming took off 2 bases at V and 2 bases at J, with 10 bases between the two ends. CDR3 nucleotide sequence: TGTGCCAGCAGTGAACCGGGTTATACCTACAATGAGCAGTTCTTC. It yields the protein CASSEPGYTYNEQFF.

V gene TRBV10-2 combines with J gene TRBJ1-3; the match to TRBD1 covers 8 bases. Germline CDR1 reads WSHSY; CDR2 reads SAAADI. The V segment lost 6 bases and the J segment 5 bases; nucleotides outside the gene matches: 3. The CDR3 consists of 13 residues. CDR3 DNA: TGCGCCAGCAGGGGACAGGCAAGAAACACCATATATTTT. This codes for CASRGQARNTIYF.

The rearrangement joins TRBV12-3 or TRBV12-4 to TRBJ1-1; no clear D. Deletions cut 7 bases from V and 1 base from J, with 10 bases between. CDR3 length: 13 residues. Here the CDR3 DNA reads TGTGCCAGCACCCGTGGGCCGAACACTGAAGCTTTCTTT. The encoded protein is CASTRGPNTEAFF.

The rearrangement links TRBV5-5 to TRBJ2-1; 8 bases align to TRBD1. The V segment lost 0 bases and the J segment 8 bases; nucleotides outside the gene matches: 4. Germline V CDR1 and CDR2: SGHKS, YYEKEE (reference sequence). The CDR3 totals 14 residues. CDR3 coding DNA: TGTGCCAGCAGCTTGGGACAGGGGTTCTATGAGCAGTTCTTC. Translating it yields CASSLGQGFYEQFF.

The sample holds a few counts of this clone. The V and J genes are TRBV9 and TRBJ1-1; D may be TRBD1 (5 bases). CDR3 length: 15 amino acids. Trimming pared 0 bases from V and 5 bases from J, leaving 14 bases between. The V gene's germline CDR1 is SGDLS and CDR2 YYNGEE. DNA of the CDR3: TGTGCCAGCAGCGTAGTTCAAGGGGTGGGGACTGAAGCTTTCTTT. Encoded protein: CASSVVQGVGTEAFF.

The genes are TRBV19 and TRBJ1-2; D unresolved. Trimming stripped 1 base from V and 7 bases from J, with 7 bases between. CDR1 is LNHDA and CDR2 is SQIVND in the germline V gene (reference sequence). The CDR3 is 12 residues long. CDR3 DNA: TGTGCCAGTAGTATAGGCCCCGGTGGCTACACCTTC. It yields the protein CASSIGPGGYTF.

The chain uses TRBV25-1 and TRBJ2-1, with 10 bases aligning to TRBD1. Germline trimming cut 3 bases from V and 4 bases from J; bases unmatched to any gene: 6. CDR3 length: 16 residues. Germline V gives CDR1 MGHDK, CDR2 SYGVNS. DNA of the CDR3: TGTGCCAGCAGTGACGGGGACAGGGGATCTTACAATGAGCAGTTCTTC. This gives the protein CASSDGDRGSYNEQFF.

The gene calls are TRBV30 and TRBJ2-7; D is perhaps TRBD2 (6 bases). Trimming took off 8 bases at V and 2 bases at J, with 13 bases between the two ends. The CDR3 has 12 amino acids. CDR1 and CDR2 (germline): GTSNPN, SVGIG (reference sequence). The CDR3 nucleotides read TGTGCCGTTGGGGGAGGTCCCTACGAGCAGTACTTC. This sequence encodes CAVGGGPYEQYF.

Written as DNA, the CDR3 is TGTGCCAGCAGCTCCCAGGGGGGCACCGGGGAGCTGTTTTTT. Translating it yields CASSSQGGTGELFF. The chain is built from TRBV11-2 and TRBJ2-2; tentatively, D is TRBD1 (7 bases). The CDR3 covers 14 residues. The V gene lost 4 bases and the J gene lost 4 bases, with 10 bases spanning the gap. CDR1 is SGHAT and CDR2 is FQNNGV in the germline V gene.

This clone showed up just once. The chain links TRBV5-5 to TRBJ1-1; D gene unclear. The V end lost 0 bases, the J end lost 4 bases, and 13 bases lay between the germline ends. There are 15 residues in the CDR3. Germline loops: CDR1 SGHKS, CDR2 YYEKEE (reference sequence). The CDR3 is CASSLGPGPSTEAFF. The CDR3 region has the DNA TGTGCCAGCAGCTTGGGCCCTGGGCCAAGCACTGAAGCTTTCTTT. The variable domain in full, completed from reference TRBV5-5 and TRBJ1-1, reads DAGVTQSPTHLIKTRGQQVTLRCSPISGHKSVSWYQQVLGQGPQFIFQYYEKEERGRGNFPDRFSARQFPNYSSELNVNALLLGDSALYLCASSLGPGPSTEAFFGQGTRLTVV.

This clone showed up just once. The V gene is TRBV24-1, the J gene TRBJ2-2, with D possibly being TRBD1 (5 bases). Per the germline V gene, CDR1 is KGHDR and CDR2 is SFDVKD. The V gene lost 4 bases and the J gene lost 7 bases, with 15 bases spanning the gap. The CDR3 is made up of 15 amino acids. CDR3 sequence reads: CATSDSPTENGELFF. CDR3 DNA sequence: TGTGCCACCAGTGACTCCCCGACAGAAAACGGGGAGCTGTTTTTT.